These 29 T cell receptor beta chains came from one sample sequenced in a study of blood T cell repertoires in COVID-19. Here immunoSEQ multiplex PCR was the method, and the copy in TCRdb shows in-frame clones only, minus some. The sample holds some 240,000 clones; more than 65% are singletons and the top ten take around 3.6%. Material for sequencing was PBMCs or T cells enriched from blood (not recorded which). The receptor source for this set is a man aged 50 to 60 who had recovered from COVID-19.

This clone occurred once. The DNA for the CDR3 is TGCAGCGTTCGTAACCCGCGAGAGACCCAGTACTTC. This sequence encodes CSVRNPRETQYF. V and J are TRBV29-1 and TRBJ2-5; D is unresolved. The CDR3 is 12 amino acids. The germline V gene encodes CDR1 SQVTM and CDR2 ANQGSEA. Trimming cost V 5 bases and J 4 bases, with 11 bases left between them.

The chain couples TRBV9 to TRBJ2-5; no reliable D call. V lost 3 bases and J 1 base, leaving 7 bases between the germline ends. CDR1 is SGDLS and CDR2 is YYNGEE in the germline V gene. The CDR3 runs 13 residues. CDR3 region: CASSASLQETQYF. The CDR3 DNA reads as TGTGCCAGCAGCGCCTCCCTCCAAGAGACCCAGTACTTC.

The chain joins TRBV7-9 to TRBJ1-4; 10 bases are shared with TRBD1. Germline values: CDR1 SEHNR, CDR2 FQNEAQ (reference sequence). CDR3 length: 13 amino acids. Trimming at V came to 8 bases and at J to 6 bases, leaving 3 bases not matched to a gene. The CDR3 region is CASEGTGDEKLFF. The CDR3 DNA is TGTGCCAGCGAGGGGACAGGGGATGAAAAACTGTTTTTT.

The chain recombines TRBV24-1 with TRBJ2-2; 9 nucleotides agree with TRBD2. The V gene end was trimmed by 3 bases and the J gene end by 6 bases; junction bases not matched to a gene: 7. The CDR3 consists of 16 residues. CDR1 and CDR2 from the germline V gene are KGHDR and SFDVKD. CDR3 nucleotides: TGTGCCACCAGTGATGCCCTAGCGGGAAAGGCCGGGGAGCTGTTTTTT. Translated: CATSDALAGKAGELFF.

V and J are TRBV7-2 and TRBJ2-3; tentatively, D is TRBD2 (5 bases). V was pared by 4 bases and J by 3 bases, with 17 bases between. CDR3 length: 16 residues. CDR1 SGHTA and CDR2 FQGNSA come from the germline V gene. The CDR3 DNA sequence: TGTGCCAGCAGCTCCGGGGTGGGTAGTCGGACAGATACGCAGTATTTT. Amino acid sequence: CASSSGVGSRTDTQYF.

This rearrangement joins TRBV23-1 to TRBJ2-7; D possibly corresponds to TRBD2 (5 bases). TRBV23-1 is marked as an open reading frame, function uncertain. This CDR3 region has 14 residues. V lost 1 base to trimming and J lost 8 bases, with 15 bases between them. Written as DNA, the CDR3 is TGCGCCAGCAGTCAATTAAAGACTAATCTAAAGCAGTACTTC. It is translated as CASSQLKTNLKQYF.

The chain uses TRBV4-3 and TRBJ2-3; TRBD2 aligns across 10 bases. The V segment lost 4 bases and the J segment 2 bases; nucleotides outside the gene matches: 6. Germline assignment: CDR1 LGHNA and CDR2 YSLEER. The CDR3 is made up of 16 amino acids. The chain's CDR3 is CASSRTTSGPTDTQYF. CDR3 DNA: TGCGCCAGCAGCCGGACGACTAGCGGGCCCACAGATACGCAGTATTTT.

The chain has TRBV5-8 and TRBJ1-2; 7 nucleotides match TRBD1. CDR3 size: 13 residues. J lost 4 bases, V lost 5 bases, and 5 bases had no gene match. Germline CDR1 reads SGHTS; CDR2 reads YDEGEE. The CDR3 coding sequence is TGTGCCAGCAGATCAGGGGGAACCTATGGCTACACCTTC. Protein product: CASRSGGTYGYTF.

The gene calls are TRBV10-3 and TRBJ2-7; D possibly corresponds to TRBD1 (5 bases). V lost 6 bases and J lost 3, with 9 bases in between. CDR1 and CDR2 from the germline V gene are ENHRY and SYGVKD. The CDR3 runs 12 residues. Written as DNA, the CDR3 is TGTGCCATCAGCGGACACCTCTACGAGCAGTACTTC. Amino acid sequence: CAISGHLYEQYF.

This sequence joins TRBV4-2 and TRBJ2-1, with 10 bases lining up with TRBD1. Germline assignment: CDR1 LGHNA and CDR2 YNFKEQ. Unmatched junction bases numbered 10, after V lost 1 base and J lost 7 bases. This CDR3 region has 17 residues. The CDR3 sequence is CASSQVLRTGGGNEQFF. CDR3 DNA sequence: TGTGCCAGCAGCCAAGTTTTACGGACAGGGGGTGGGAATGAGCAGTTCTTC.

The CDR3 region is CASSLVLAASYEQYF. CDR3 bases: TGTGCCAGCAGCTTAGTTTTAGCGGCCTCCTACGAGCAGTACTTC. This chain uses TRBV7-2 with TRBJ2-7, with a possible D match to TRBD2 (6 bases). The ends were cut back, 1 base at V and 0 bases at J, with 10 bases in the middle. Germline assignment: CDR1 SGHTA and CDR2 FQGNSA. The CDR3 runs 15 residues.

CDR3 DNA sequence: TGTGCCAGCAGCCGTAGCGAAATCACCGGGGAGCTGTTTTTT. Translation: CASSRSEITGELFF. The chain links TRBV7-9 to TRBJ2-2, with a tentative D call TRBD2 (5 bases). CDR3 length: 14 residues. CDR1 and CDR2 (germline): SEHNR, FQNEAQ (reference sequence). Between the trimmed V and J ends, which lost 5 bases and 4 bases, there was a span of 11 bases.

This clone was recorded only once. The CDR3 region has the DNA TGTGCCAGAAGCTTGGTGCAGGGTTACACCGGGGAGCTGTTTTTT. It yields the protein CARSLVQGYTGELFF. The V and J genes are TRBV5-3 and TRBJ2-2; D might be TRBD1 (5 bases). TRBV5-3 falls under the ORF class, with uncertain function. This CDR3 spans 15 amino acids. V was pared by 0 bases and J by 3 bases, with 9 bases between.

The V gene is TRBV5-1, the J gene TRBJ2-2; 8 bases are a match to TRBD2. V lost 0 bases to trimming and J lost 5 bases; unmatched junction nucleotides: 6. In germline, CDR1 is SGHRS, CDR2 YFSETQ. This CDR3 comprises 16 residues. The CDR3 sequence is CASSLVVAGPTGELFF. CDR3 coding DNA: TGCGCCAGCAGCTTGGTTGTAGCGGGGCCTACCGGGGAGCTGTTTTTT.

The chain combines TRBV5-4 with TRBJ2-5, with TRBD1 as a possible D gene (6 bases). Trimming stripped 2 bases from V and 3 bases from J, with 11 bases between. There are 14 residues in the CDR3. The germline gives CDR1 SGHNT, CDR2 YYREEE (reference sequence). The CDR3: CASSFKDREETQYF. The CDR3, as DNA: TGTGCCAGCAGCTTTAAGGACAGAGAAGAGACCCAGTACTTC. The whole variable domain, filled in from reference TRBV5-4 and TRBJ2-5, reads ETGVTQSPTHLIKTRGQQVTLRCSSQSGHNTVSWYQQALGQGPQFIFQYYREEENGRGNFPPRFSGLQFPNYSSELNVNALELDDSALYLCASSFKDREETQYFGPGTRLLVL.

This clone was observed a single time. The chain has TRBV5-1 and TRBJ1-1, with D possibly matching TRBD1 (6 bases). Germline V gene data show CDR1 as SGHRS and CDR2 as YFSETQ. CDR3 length: 15 amino acids. V shed 0 bases and J shed 6 bases, with 15 bases lying between them. The CDR3 DNA sequence: TGCGCCAGCAGCTTGGGGGGGCCACCGACAGCTGAAGCTTTCTTT. Amino acids: CASSLGGPPTAEAFF. The variable domain in full, completed from reference TRBV5-1 and TRBJ1-1, reads KAGVTQTPRYLIKTRGQQVTLSCSPISGHRSVSWYQQTPGQGLQFLFEYFSETQRNKGNFPGRFSGRQFSNSRSEMNVSTLELGDSALYLCASSLGGPPTAEAFFGQGTRLTVV.

The chain has TRBV18 and TRBJ2-7; D is perhaps TRBD1 (5 bases). CDR1 and CDR2 (germline): KGHSH, LQKENI. The CDR3 contains 14 residues. The V end lost 3 bases, the J end lost 3 bases, and 12 bases lay between the germline ends. CDR3: CASSPVGALYEQYF. CDR3 DNA sequence: TGTGCCAGCTCACCGGTAGGGGCACTCTACGAGCAGTACTTC.

This CDR3 reads CASSVVLDGTQYF. The CDR3 DNA sequence: TGTGCCAGCAGCGTAGTTCTAGATGGGACCCAGTACTTC. V is TRBV9 and J is TRBJ2-5; D call uncertain. In germline, CDR1 is SGDLS, CDR2 YYNGEE. The CDR3 totals 13 residues. Trimming pared 0 bases from V and 7 bases from J, leaving 10 bases between.

The CDR3 protein is CASSPTHQGGPGKTEAFF. CDR3 coding DNA: TGTGCCAGCAGTCCGACCCACCAGGGAGGTCCAGGGAAGACTGAAGCTTTCTTT. This chain joins TRBV28 and TRBJ1-1; a weak D match, TRBD1 (5 bases). Looked up from germline, CDR1 is MDHEN and CDR2 is SYDVKM. V lost 5 bases, J lost 5 bases, and 27 bases lay in between. This CDR3 region has 18 residues.

For this clone: An end of the junction differs from the germline gene, which may be a read error. This CDR3 reads CASSLAPGGGLAVHNEQFF. CDR3 DNA: TGTGCTAGCAGCTTAGCCCCGGGGGGGGGACTAGCGGTACACAATGAGCAGTTCTTC. The chain is built from TRBV7-7 and TRBJ2-1; 11 bases line up with TRBD2. Germline CDR1 reads SSHAT; CDR2 reads FNYEAQ (reference sequence). The length of the CDR3 is 19 residues.

The chain carries TRBV10-2 and TRBJ2-7; 10 bases fit TRBD1. Trimming took 4 bases from V and 3 from J; bases not matched to a gene: 9. The CDR3 consists of 16 residues. Germline V lookup: CDR1 WSHSY, CDR2 SAAADI. In DNA, the CDR3 is TGCGCCAGCAGTGCAGACCCCGGGACAGGGGACTACGAGCAGTACTTC. Its protein product is CASSADPGTGDYEQYF.

The chain uses TRBV5-1 and TRBJ1-1; D uncertain. The V and J ends lost 0 bases and 0 bases respectively, with 12 bases between them. Germline V gives CDR1 SGHRS, CDR2 YFSETQ. CDR3 length: 16 amino acids. CDR3 sequence reads: CASSLAAGVLNTEAFF. For the CDR3, the DNA is TGCGCCAGCAGCTTGGCGGCAGGCGTATTGAACACTGAAGCTTTCTTT.

The rearrangement links TRBV27 to TRBJ2-7; TRBD2 is a possible D gene (7 bases). Trimming removed 4 bases at V and 6 bases at J, with 10 bases between. Germline V gene sequence: CDR1 MNHEY, CDR2 SMNVEV (reference sequence). The CDR3 totals 12 residues. Written as DNA, the CDR3 is TGTGCCAGCAGTTGGGGGGGGCGCGAGCAGTACTTC. It is translated as CASSWGGREQYF.

The chain has TRBV27 and TRBJ2-7; D may be TRBD1 (5 bases). The germline V gene has CDR1 MNHEY and CDR2 SMNVEV (reference sequence). This CDR3 is built from 17 residues. V dropped 0 bases and J dropped 4 bases, with 19 bases sitting between them. CDR3 sequence (DNA): TGTGCCAGCAGTTTATCGAAAGGGGCTTCGGTCTCGTACGAGCAGTACTTC. Its translation: CASSLSKGASVSYEQYF.

The J gene is TRBJ1-6, the V gene TRBV27, with D maybe TRBD1 (5 bases). The CDR3 covers 13 residues. The V end lost 3 bases, the J end lost 9 bases, and 9 bases lay between the germline ends. The germline V gene has CDR1 MNHEY and CDR2 SMNVEV (reference sequence). The CDR3 bases are TGTGCCAGCAGTTTCGGGGGTTCTTCACCCCTCCACTTT. Encoded protein: CASSFGGSSPLHF.

J is TRBJ2-1 and V is TRBV19, with D possibly being TRBD1 (5 bases). The CDR3 is 15 amino acids. Germline assignment: CDR1 LNHDA and CDR2 SQIVND (reference sequence). V was shortened by 3 bases and J by 3 bases, with 12 bases between the two germline ends. This CDR3 is CASSIRTQFYNEQFF. The DNA for the CDR3 is TGTGCCAGTAGTATCCGGACACAGTTCTACAATGAGCAGTTCTTC.

This clone showed up just a few times. The chain has TRBV18 and TRBJ2-7; a possible D gene is TRBD1 (5 bases). Trimming left V 5 bases short and J 3 bases short, with 11 bases between. The CDR3 contains 13 residues. Looked up from germline, CDR1 is KGHSH and CDR2 is LQKENI. The CDR3 coding sequence is TGTGCCAGCTCATACCAAGGGGACTACGAGCAGTACTTC. This sequence encodes CASSYQGDYEQYF.

The gene calls are TRBV18 and TRBJ2-7; 7 nucleotides line up with TRBD2. The CDR3 covers 15 residues. From germline, CDR1 is KGHSH and CDR2 LQKENI. V shed 1 base and J 0 bases; nucleotides not matched to a gene: 3. CDR3 loop: CASSPLTSVSYEQYF. The CDR3 DNA reads as TGTGCCAGCTCACCACTAACTAGCGTCTCCTACGAGCAGTACTTC.

V usage is TRBV28 and J usage is TRBJ1-6; D perhaps matches TRBD1 (6 bases). This CDR3 spans 17 amino acids. V lost 6 bases to trimming and J lost 4 bases, with 19 bases between them. The germline CDR1 and CDR2 sequences are MDHEN and SYDVKM. Written as DNA, the CDR3 is TGTGCCAGCAGCCCCCTCCGCAGCGGGACATATAATTCACCCCTCCACTTT. It codes for CASSPLRSGTYNSPLHF.